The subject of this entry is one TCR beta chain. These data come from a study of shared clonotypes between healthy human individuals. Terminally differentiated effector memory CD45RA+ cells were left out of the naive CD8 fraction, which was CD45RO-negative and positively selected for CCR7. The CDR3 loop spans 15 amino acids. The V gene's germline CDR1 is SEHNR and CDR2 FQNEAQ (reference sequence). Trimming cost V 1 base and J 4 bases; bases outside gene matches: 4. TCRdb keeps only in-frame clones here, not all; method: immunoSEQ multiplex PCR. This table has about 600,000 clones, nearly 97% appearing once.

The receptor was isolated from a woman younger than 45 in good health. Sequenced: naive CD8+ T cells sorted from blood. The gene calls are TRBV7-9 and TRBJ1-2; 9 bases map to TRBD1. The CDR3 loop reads CASSLGTGGGYGYTF. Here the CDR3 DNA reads TGTGCCAGCAGCTTAGGCACAGGGGGCGGCTATGGCTACACCTTC.